The 30 T cell receptor beta chains presented below share a single source sample, sequenced in a study of cytomegalovirus exposure and HLA in healthy donors. The PCR employed 60 Vbeta primers together with 13 Jbeta primers. Only in-frame clones appear in the TCRdb table, and some are missing; sequencing was by immunoSEQ multiplex PCR. The repertoire has 100,000 to 120,000 clones, roughly 15% of them found once; the top ten carry over 0.8%. The material sequenced was PBMCs. These receptor sequences come from a female donor in good health and CMV-seronegative.

This clone has only one observation. The rearrangement links TRBV7-9 to TRBJ2-7; 8 bases align to TRBD2. The junction had 3 bases not matched to a gene; V was cut back by 0 bases and J by 2 bases. The CDR3 is made up of 15 amino acids. From germline, CDR1 is SEHNR and CDR2 FQNEAQ (reference sequence). In nucleotides, the CDR3 is TGTGCCAGCAGCTTAGCCAGCGGGGGACCCTACGAGCAGTACTTC. Protein: CASSLASGGPYEQYF.

This clone was picked up a small number of times. The rearrangement joins TRBV9 to TRBJ2-2, with D uncertain. The V end was cut by 0 bases, the J end by 3 bases, with 15 bases between. CDR3 length: 17 amino acids. The germline CDR1 and CDR2 sequences are SGDLS and YYNGEE. The CDR3 DNA sequence: TGTGCCAGCAGCGTAGCGGTGGGTAGTGCGGACACCGGGGAGCTGTTTTTT. Its protein is CASSVAVGSADTGELFF.

This clone showed up just a few times. The chain couples TRBV11-1 to TRBJ2-1, with TRBD2 identical over 15 bases. This CDR3 is 18 amino acids long. V shed 5 bases, J shed 5 bases, and the junction held 10 bases outside the gene matches. The germline V gene has CDR1 SGHAT and CDR2 FQDESV (reference sequence). Here the CDR3 reads CASSRGLAGGRVHNEQFF. CDR3 sequence (DNA): TGTGCCAGCAGCAGGGGACTAGCGGGAGGCCGCGTCCACAATGAGCAGTTCTTC.

This clone was picked up a small number of times. This chain joins TRBV5-3 and TRBJ1-5, with D perhaps matching TRBD1 (6 bases). TRBV5-3 is filed as an ORF, its function uncertain. There are 15 residues in the CDR3. V lost 2 bases and J 3 bases, leaving 12 bases between the germline ends. The CDR3 nucleotides are TGTGCCAGAAGCTTCGGACAGTCCCTCAATCAGCCCCAGCATTTT. As protein: CARSFGQSLNQPQHF.

The table lists this clone with a few counts. This sequence joins TRBV27 and TRBJ2-2; 11 bases agree with TRBD2. Germline V gives CDR1 MNHEY, CDR2 SMNVEV (reference sequence). CDR3 length: 16 residues. V shed 5 bases and J 3 bases; nucleotides not matched to a gene: 5. CDR3 protein: CASSHLSGRDTGELFF. CDR3 nucleotides: TGTGCCAGCAGTCACCTTAGCGGGAGGGACACCGGGGAGCTGTTTTTT.

This clone has only a few counts. The gene calls are TRBV28 and TRBJ2-7, with D unclear. Germline CDR1 reads MDHEN; CDR2 reads SYDVKM. V was trimmed by 5 bases and J by 5 bases, leaving 7 bases between them. The CDR3 contains 11 residues. CDR3 DNA sequence: TGTGCCAGCAGTCTAGGTCACGAGCAGTACTTC. Translation: CASSLGHEQYF.

The chain combines TRBV6-5 with TRBJ1-1; 7 nucleotides agree with TRBD1. This CDR3 spans 16 amino acids. Germline CDR1 is MNHEY and CDR2 is SVGAGI. The ends lost 2 bases at V and 1 base at J; junction bases unmatched: 7. CDR3 sequence (DNA): TGTGCCAGCAGTTACCGAGCGACAGGGCGGAACACTGAAGCTTTCTTT. Translating it yields CASSYRATGRNTEAFF.

This clone was seen a few times. The chain carries TRBV6-5 and TRBJ2-7; D perhaps matches TRBD2 (5 bases). Germline lookup yields CDR1 MNHEY and CDR2 SVGAGI. CDR3 length equals 14 residues. Trimming stripped 5 bases from V and 3 bases from J, with 14 bases between. The DNA of the CDR3 is TGTGCCAGCAGTGTAACTAGTTCGAACTACGAGCAGTACTTC. Translation gives CASSVTSSNYEQYF.

This clone was found a few times. The chain joins TRBV6-5 to TRBJ1-1; D is uncertain. CDR1 and CDR2 from the germline V gene are MNHEY and SVGAGI. The V gene lost 6 bases and the J gene lost 1 base, with 9 bases spanning the gap. The CDR3 is made up of 13 amino acids. The CDR3 reads CASRISGNTEAFF. Here the CDR3 DNA reads TGTGCCAGCAGGATCAGTGGGAACACTGAAGCTTTCTTT.

CDR3 DNA sequence: TGTGCCAGCAGCCAAGATTTCATTTCGGGCAATGAGCAGTTCTTC. As protein: CASSQDFISGNEQFF. This sequence joins TRBV4-2 and TRBJ2-1, with D unresolved. The germline V and J ends were trimmed by 0 bases and 6 bases, with 12 bases remaining between them. This CDR3 spans 15 amino acids. CDR1 LGHNA and CDR2 YNFKEQ come from the germline V gene.

The DNA for the CDR3 is TGTGCCAGCAGCGCCGGACTAGCGACCAATGAGCAGTTCTTC. This sequence encodes CASSAGLATNEQFF. This chain uses TRBV9 with TRBJ2-1, with 9 bases matching TRBD2. Trimming took 3 bases from V and 6 from J; bases not matched to a gene: 4. This CDR3 is 14 amino acids long. CDR1 SGDLS and CDR2 YYNGEE come from the germline V gene.

This clone was recorded a few times. The chain employs TRBV12-5 and TRBJ1-2; TRBD1 is a possible D gene (5 bases). Germline-derived CDR1 and CDR2 are LGHNT and FRNRAP. Trimming removed 1 base at V and 7 bases at J, with 10 bases between. The CDR3 runs to 13 residues. The CDR3 protein is CASGLGGGLGYTF. The CDR3 DNA sequence: TGTGCTAGTGGTTTGGGGGGGGGACTTGGCTACACCTTC.

The chain uses TRBV15 and TRBJ2-1, with TRBD2 identical over 8 bases. The CDR3 has 15 residues. J was trimmed by 4 bases and V by 1 base; bases with no gene match: 3. In germline, CDR1 is LNHNV, CDR2 YYDKDF (reference sequence). The CDR3 DNA sequence: TGTGCCACCAGCAGAGGAGCGGGGGCTTACAATGAGCAGTTCTTC. Encoded protein: CATSRGAGAYNEQFF.

This clone has a handful of counts. The rearrangement links TRBV19 to TRBJ1-4; D is undetermined. V was clipped by 2 bases and J by 6 bases, with 4 bases between them. Germline lookup yields CDR1 LNHDA and CDR2 SQIVND (reference sequence). The CDR3 consists of 12 residues. The CDR3 sequence is CASSISDEKLFF. As DNA, the CDR3 is TGTGCCAGTAGTATATCTGATGAAAAACTGTTTTTT.

This clone was seen only a few times. The rearrangement joins TRBV19 to TRBJ2-1; 7 bases match TRBD2. Trimming removed 6 bases from V and 10 bases from J; junction bases left unmatched: 15. The CDR3 runs to 15 residues. The germline gives CDR1 LNHDA, CDR2 SQIVND (reference sequence). The CDR3 loop is CASSENSASGYEQFF. The DNA of the CDR3 is TGTGCCAGTAGCGAAAATTCCGCTAGCGGATACGAGCAGTTCTTC.

This clone has just a few counts. The rearrangement joins TRBV5-6 to TRBJ2-7, with D possibly being TRBD2 (7 bases). The germline V gene has CDR1 SGHDT and CDR2 YYEEEE. The CDR3 is 14 residues long. V dropped 9 bases and J dropped 3 bases, with 19 bases sitting between them. The CDR3 sequence: CATGGRDTFYEQYF. CDR3 nucleotides: TGTGCCACGGGAGGACGGGACACCTTCTACGAGCAGTACTTC.

This clone has a handful of counts. The V gene is TRBV9, the J gene TRBJ1-6; D perhaps matches TRBD1 (5 bases). Trimming shortened V by 0 bases and J by 9 bases, and 10 bases separated the two germline ends. The germline gives CDR1 SGDLS, CDR2 YYNGEE. The CDR3 runs 14 residues. The CDR3 region has the DNA TGTGCCAGCAGCGTAGGGGGAGGGGCTTCACCCCTCCACTTT. This translates into CASSVGGGASPLHF.

The V call is TRBV5-8, the J call TRBJ2-2; a possible D gene is TRBD2 (5 bases). The CDR3 loop spans 14 amino acids. Looked up from germline, CDR1 is SGHTS and CDR2 is YDEGEE. V lost 0 bases, J lost 5 bases, and 8 bases lay in between. CDR3 DNA sequence: TGTGCCAGCAGCTTGGCCACGGGGACCGGGGAGCTGTTTTTT. It specifies CASSLATGTGELFF.

In this sample, this clone turned up a few times. The CDR3 sequence: CAISEPGRPQEGDTQYF. CDR3 DNA sequence: TGTGCCATCAGTGAGCCGGGACGGCCCCAGGAGGGAGATACGCAGTATTTT. The chain employs TRBV10-3 and TRBJ2-3; TRBD2 might be the D (6 bases). The CDR3 covers 17 residues. Germline CDR1 is ENHRY and CDR2 is SYGVKD. Trimming removed 2 bases at V and 5 bases at J, with 20 bases between.

There are a few counts of this clone. V usage is TRBV5-1 and J usage is TRBJ1-4; D perhaps matches TRBD1 (5 bases). Trimming left V 7 bases short and J 4 bases short, with 14 bases between. The length of the CDR3 is 14 residues. Germline CDR1 reads SGHRS; CDR2 reads YFSETQ. CDR3 region: CASGKTTVNEKLFF. DNA of the CDR3: TGCGCCAGCGGAAAAACGACAGTTAATGAAAAACTGTTTTTT.

The chain recombines TRBV10-3 with TRBJ2-7; TRBD2 might be the D (6 bases). CDR3 length: 14 residues. Germline V gene sequence: CDR1 ENHRY, CDR2 SYGVKD. V was shortened by 6 bases and J by 1 base, with 13 bases between the two germline ends. The CDR3 is CAIRDGGQSYEQYF. The CDR3 DNA is TGTGCCATCAGGGACGGGGGTCAATCCTACGAGCAGTACTTC.

This rearrangement joins TRBV6-6 to TRBJ1-2; 10 nucleotides align to TRBD1. Germline V gives CDR1 MNHNY, CDR2 SVGAGI (reference sequence). V lost 0 bases and J lost 2; bases outside the gene matches: 3. The length of the CDR3 is 16 residues. The CDR3 loop reads CASSYSGTGDNYGYTF. For the CDR3, the DNA is TGTGCCAGCAGTTACTCCGGGACAGGGGACAACTATGGCTACACCTTC.

This clone was detected only a few times. The CDR3 sequence is CSVVILSYGYTF. CDR3 nucleotide sequence: TGCAGCGTTGTTATTTTATCCTATGGCTACACCTTC. The chain employs TRBV29-1 and TRBJ1-2; D uncertain. Trimming took off 4 bases at V and 4 bases at J, with 10 bases between the two ends. CDR1 is SQVTM and CDR2 is ANQGSEA in the germline V gene. The CDR3 covers 12 residues.

The V and J genes are TRBV10-3 and TRBJ2-7, with 7 bases identical to TRBD1. Germline V gives CDR1 ENHRY, CDR2 SYGVKD. V shed 2 bases and J 2 bases; nucleotides not matched to a gene: 0. The CDR3 covers 13 residues. CDR3 nucleotide sequence: TGTGCCATCAGTGAGGGACAGGCCTACGAGCAGTACTTC. Encoded protein: CAISEGQAYEQYF.

This clone was picked up a small number of times. This rearrangement joins TRBV6-5 to TRBJ2-1, with TRBD1 identical over 7 bases. J was trimmed by 9 bases and V by 6 bases; bases with no gene match: 11. The CDR3 runs to 14 residues. The germline gives CDR1 MNHEY, CDR2 SVGAGI. In DNA, the CDR3 is TGTGCCAGCAGACGACAGGGTCAGTGGGCTGAGCAGTTCTTC. Encoded protein: CASRRQGQWAEQFF.

This clone was seen only a few times. V is TRBV6-5 and J is TRBJ2-7; D perhaps matches TRBD2 (6 bases). V lost 2 bases and J 2 bases, leaving 7 bases between the germline ends. Germline CDR1 and CDR2: MNHEY and SVGAGI. The CDR3 has 13 residues. CDR3 in DNA: TGTGCCAGCAGTTACCCGGGGGCCTACGAGCAGTACTTC. Amino acids: CASSYPGAYEQYF.

This clone was detected a few times. This rearrangement joins TRBV7-8 to TRBJ2-5; D is uncertain. Per germline, CDR1 SGHVS and CDR2 FQNEAQ. The germline V and J ends were trimmed by 1 base and 5 bases, with 11 bases remaining between them. The CDR3 covers 14 residues. The CDR3 sequence: CASSLVGGAETQYF. The CDR3 region has the DNA TGTGCCAGCAGCTTAGTCGGCGGAGCTGAGACCCAGTACTTC.

About this clone: One end of the junction fails to match germline, which may point to a read error. V is TRBV7-7 and J is TRBJ2-5, with D uncertain. Germline CDR1 SSHAT, CDR2 FNYEAQ (reference sequence). The CDR3 is made up of 13 amino acids. CDR3 DNA: TGTGCTAGCAGCTTATATGACCAAGAGACCCAGTACTTC. Amino acids: CASSLYDQETQYF.

The chain employs TRBV4-3 and TRBJ2-3, with 10 bases matching TRBD1. Germline V gene data show CDR1 as LGHNA and CDR2 as YSLEER. The V gene end was trimmed by 4 bases and the J gene end by 3 bases; junction bases not matched to a gene: 4. This CDR3 has 15 residues. This chain's CDR3 is CASSRMGQGTDTQYF. For the CDR3, the DNA is TGCGCCAGCAGCCGGATGGGACAGGGGACAGATACGCAGTATTTT.

The CDR3 DNA sequence: TGCGCCAGCAGTGTTGGGACTACTAGCACAGATACGCAGTATTTT. This gives the protein CASSVGTTSTDTQYF. This sequence joins TRBV10-1 and TRBJ2-3, with 7 bases lining up with TRBD2. CDR3 length equals 15 residues. Germline CDR1 is WNHNN and CDR2 is SYGVQD (reference sequence). Germline trimming cut 4 bases from V and 0 bases from J; bases unmatched to any gene: 4.